This entry lists 20 T cell receptor beta chains sequenced from one sample in a study of blood T cell repertoires in COVID-19. Produced via immunoSEQ multiplex PCR; TCRdb's table is partial and in-frame only. The table has approximately 210,000 clones, roughly 80% seen once. Sequencing input: peripheral blood. These receptors all come from a woman aged 40 to 55 with active or convalescent COVID-19.

J is TRBJ2-5 and V is TRBV5-1, with TRBD2 as a possible D gene (5 bases). Trimming pared 2 bases from V and 5 bases from J, leaving 19 bases between. The germline V gene has CDR1 SGHRS and CDR2 YFSETQ. The CDR3 consists of 16 residues. The CDR3 DNA reads as TGCGCCAGCAGCTTTCGAGGCCGAGGGCCGGGGGAGACCCAGTACTTC. This sequence encodes CASSFRGRGPGETQYF. Using reference TRBV5-1 and TRBJ2-5 for the parts outside the CDR3, the full variable domain is KAGVTQTPRYLIKTRGQQVTLSCSPISGHRSVSWYQQTPGQGLQFLFEYFSETQRNKGNFPGRFSGRQFSNSRSEMNVSTLELGDSALYLCASSFRGRGPGETQYFGPGTRLLVL.

The V gene is TRBV21-1, the J gene TRBJ2-1; TRBD1 is the table's D call and was not checked against the DNA. TRBV21-1 is described as a pseudogene. The CDR3 loop spans 17 amino acids. The CDR3 sequence: CASSRRGTGSFVGEQFF. The CDR3 coding sequence is TGTGCCAGCAGCAGAAGGGGGACAGGGAGTTTCGTGGGTGAGCAGTTCTTC.

This clone has more than one count but fewer than ten. The genes are TRBV6-6 and TRBJ1-4, with 10 bases aligning to TRBD1. Germline V gene sequence: CDR1 MNHNY, CDR2 SVGAGI (reference sequence). J was trimmed by 8 bases and V by 6 bases; bases with no gene match: 6. The CDR3 length is 14 residues. CDR3 DNA sequence: TGTGCCAGCAGGGGGACAGGGGCGGGAGAAAAACTGTTTTTT. This sequence encodes CASRGTGAGEKLFF.

The J gene is TRBJ1-1, the V gene TRBV19; 8 bases are a match to TRBD1. CDR1 and CDR2 from the germline V gene are LNHDA and SQIVND (reference sequence). Trimming at V came to 5 bases and at J to 3 bases, leaving 14 bases not matched to a gene. CDR3 length: 17 residues. DNA for the CDR3: TGTGCCAGTAGTTCCGGACAGGGTGTTTGGGAGTACACTGAAGCTTTCTTT. It is translated as CASSSGQGVWEYTEAFF.

The chain joins TRBV28 to TRBJ1-4; a weak D match, TRBD1 (5 bases). V was pared by 4 bases and J by 4 bases, with 16 bases between. This CDR3 spans 16 amino acids. CDR1 and CDR2 from the germline V gene are MDHEN and SYDVKM. CDR3 amino acids: CASSSPDRRNNEKLFF. The CDR3, as DNA: TGTGCCAGCAGTTCGCCAGACAGACGAAATAATGAAAAACTGTTTTTT.

The J gene is TRBJ1-1, the V gene TRBV19, with unresolved D. This CDR3 is built from 16 residues. The germline CDR1 and CDR2 sequences are LNHDA and SQIVND (reference sequence). V shed 6 bases and J shed 1 base, with 18 bases lying between them. CDR3 sequence: CASSTIYKDSNTEAFF. As DNA, the CDR3 is TGTGCCAGTAGCACTATATACAAGGATTCGAACACTGAAGCTTTCTTT.

The CDR3 DNA follows: TGTGCCAGCAGTTTATTTGCGGGAGGGGGAGAGACCCAGTACTTC. It specifies CASSLFAGGGETQYF. This sequence joins TRBV27 and TRBJ2-5; 9 bases map to TRBD2. The germline V gene has CDR1 MNHEY and CDR2 SMNVEV (reference sequence). J was trimmed by 4 bases and V by 1 base; bases with no gene match: 4. This CDR3 has 15 amino acids.

J is TRBJ2-2 and V is TRBV10-3, with a possible D match to TRBD1 (6 bases). CDR3 size: 16 residues. The V and J ends lost 3 bases and 1 base respectively, with 12 bases between them. CDR1 is ENHRY, CDR2 SYGVKD, per germline. The CDR3 is CAISDRDTRNTGELFF. CDR3 DNA sequence: TGTGCCATCAGTGACCGGGACACAAGGAACACCGGGGAGCTGTTTTTT.

This chain links TRBV6-5 with TRBJ1-1, with D unclear. Trimming took off 0 bases at V and 0 bases at J, with 5 bases between the two ends. This CDR3 region has 14 residues. Germline V lookup: CDR1 MNHEY, CDR2 SVGAGI. CDR3 amino acids: CASSYSNMNTEAFF. The CDR3 DNA reads TGTGCCAGCAGTTACTCGAACATGAACACTGAAGCTTTCTTT.

The chain carries TRBV6-2 or TRBV6-3 and TRBJ2-3; 10 positions agree with TRBD1. CDR1 MNHEY and CDR2 SVGEGT come from the germline V gene. This CDR3 has 16 amino acids. The trim removed 6 bases at V and 1 base at J, leaving 7 bases unmatched. CDR3 nucleotides: TGTGCCAGCAGCGCCGGGACAGGGGCCGGCACAGATACGCAGTATTTT. Amino acids: CASSAGTGAGTDTQYF.

In nucleotides, the CDR3 is TGTGCCAGCAGGATCACTAGAGGCAGCACCGGGGAGCTGTTTTTT. It specifies CASRITRGSTGELFF. V gene TRBV2 combines with J gene TRBJ2-2; TRBD2 is a possible D gene (5 bases). V was clipped by 6 bases and J by 4 bases, with 15 bases between them. The CDR3 is made up of 15 amino acids. Per germline, CDR1 SNHLY and CDR2 FYNNEI.

The genes are TRBV12-5 and TRBJ2-7; 8 bases map to TRBD1. This CDR3 is built from 18 residues. J lost 1 base, V lost 2 bases, and 13 bases had no gene match. CDR1 and CDR2 (germline): LGHNT, FRNRAP. In DNA, the CDR3 is TGTGCTAGTGGTTTGAGGAAGACCGGGACAGGCCCTTCCTACGAGCAGTACTTC. This codes for CASGLRKTGTGPSYEQYF. Complete variable domain (other parts from reference TRBV12-5 and TRBJ2-7): DARVTQTPRHKVTEMGQEVTMRCQPILGHNTVFWYRQTMMQGLELLAYFRNRAPLDDSGMPKDRFSAEMPDATLATLKIQPSEPRDSAVYFCASGLRKTGTGPSYEQYFGPGTRLTVT.

The chain has TRBV27 and TRBJ2-3; the match to TRBD2 covers 15 bases. The germline CDR1 and CDR2 sequences are MNHEY and SMNVEV (reference sequence). V gave up 2 bases and J gave up 4 bases; unmatched junction bases: 4. There are 17 residues in the CDR3. CDR3 coding DNA: TGTGCCAGCAGTTTAGGACTAGCGGGAGGGTGGCCAGATACGCAGTATTTT. Residues: CASSLGLAGGWPDTQYF.

The chain carries TRBV4-1 and TRBJ1-3; D call uncertain. The CDR3 contains 16 residues. V was shortened by 5 bases and J by 2 bases, with 16 bases between the two germline ends. Germline values: CDR1 MGHRA, CDR2 YSYEKL. CDR3: CASSKSENSAGNTIYF. The CDR3 DNA follows: TGCGCCAGCAGCAAAAGTGAGAACAGTGCTGGAAACACCATATATTTT.

CDR3 DNA sequence: TGTGCCAAAATGGCGGGTACCAGGACCGGGGAGCTGTTTTTT. This sequence encodes CAKMAGTRTGELFF. This chain connects TRBV7-2 to TRBJ2-2; D might be TRBD2 (5 bases). The V end lost 10 bases, the J end lost 5 bases, and 17 bases lay between the germline ends. The CDR3 has 14 residues. Per germline, CDR1 SGHTA and CDR2 FQGNSA.

This rearrangement joins TRBV28 to TRBJ2-7; 9 nucleotides match TRBD1. The trim removed 4 bases at V and 0 bases at J, leaving 4 bases unmatched. CDR3 length: 15 residues. The germline CDR1 and CDR2 sequences are MDHEN and SYDVKM. Written as DNA, the CDR3 is TGTGCCAGCAGTTATCGGGACAGGGCCTCCTACGAGCAGTACTTC. Translating gives CASSYRDRASYEQYF. Full variable domain (remainder filled in from reference TRBV28 and TRBJ2-7): DVKVTQSSRYLVKRTGEKVFLECVQDMDHENMFWYRQDPGLGLRLIYFSYDVKMKEKGDIPEGYSVSREKKERFSLILESASTNQTSMYLCASSYRDRASYEQYFGPGTRLTVT.

V gene TRBV15 combines with J gene TRBJ2-7, with 12 bases that match TRBD2. Germline CDR1 and CDR2: LNHNV and YYDKDF (reference sequence). The CDR3 loop spans 15 amino acids. Unmatched junction bases numbered 0, after V lost 0 bases and J lost 3 bases. In DNA, the CDR3 is TGTGCCACCAGCAGAGAGACTAGCGGGGGCTACGAGCAGTACTTC. Residues: CATSRETSGGYEQYF.

The CDR3 is CASSLWTGGTRSQETQYF. The CDR3, as DNA: TGCGCCAGCAGCTTGTGGACAGGGGGAACTCGCTCTCAAGAGACCCAGTACTTC. This sequence joins TRBV5-1 and TRBJ2-5; 10 bases map to TRBD1. Germline CDR1 SGHRS, CDR2 YFSETQ. Trimming took 1 base from V and 2 from J; bases not matched to a gene: 11. This CDR3 has 18 amino acids.

The genes are TRBV4-1 and TRBJ1-4; D is unclear. Looked up from germline, CDR1 is MGHRA and CDR2 is YSYEKL. V was trimmed by 1 base and J by 8 bases, leaving 11 bases between them. This CDR3 has 14 amino acids. CDR3 residues: CASSQVGVEEKLFF. The CDR3, as DNA: TGCGCCAGCAGCCAAGTTGGAGTGGAGGAAAAACTGTTTTTT.

The V gene is TRBV11-3, the J gene TRBJ1-6; the D gene is possibly TRBD1 (5 bases). CDR3 length: 20 amino acids. Germline V gene data show CDR1 as SGHNT and CDR2 as YENEEA. Trimming took off 0 bases at V and 0 bases at J, with 18 bases between the two ends. The CDR3 region is CASSLDPGQWGSSYNSPLHF. Written as DNA, the CDR3 is TGTGCCAGCAGCTTAGACCCAGGGCAGTGGGGAAGCTCCTATAATTCACCCCTCCACTTT.